The TCR beta chain under discussion was sequenced for a study of OX40 agonist ivuxolimab in advanced cancers. Method: immunoSEQ multiplex PCR; TCRdb's copy keeps in-frame clones and lacks some. This table holds under 70,000 clones, 90% to 95% found once. This sequence originates from an adult with an advanced solid tumor such as melanoma, head and neck, liver or kidney cancer. Here the sequenced sample was CD4+ or CD8+ T cells sorted from blood, taken in a trial of the OX40 agonist ivuxolimab.

CDR3 sequence (DNA): TGTGCCAGCAGCCCCTTTACAGGGCCCCAAGAGACCCAGTACTTC. Translated, it gives CASSPFTGPQETQYF. The chain combines TRBV7-2 with TRBJ2-5, with a possible D match to TRBD1 (6 bases). Germline V gene sequence: CDR1 SGHTA, CDR2 FQGNSA. CDR3 length: 15 amino acids. V lost 5 bases to trimming and J lost 1 base, with 14 bases between them. Supplemented by reference TRBV7-2 and TRBJ2-5, the full variable domain reads GAGVSQSPSNKVTEKGKDVELRCDPISGHTALYWYRQSLGQGLEFLIYFQGNSAPDKSGLPSDRFSAERTGGSVSTLTIQRTQQEDSAVYLCASSPFTGPQETQYFGPGTRLLVL.